The subject of this entry is one T cell receptor (beta chain). Its antigen is unknown. The junction departs from the called germline gene at one end, perhaps through a read error. Based on clinical symptoms, serum thyroxine and TRAb, thyroid ultrasound and orbital computed tomography, diagnoses were reached. This sample is part of a study of T cells in Graves' hyperthyroidism and ophthalmopathy. Broader study findings: The model foresaw ophthalmopathy a median roughly 6.3 months prior to onset.

The CDR3 has 13 amino acids. Germline CDR1 and CDR2: SEHNR and FQNEAQ (reference sequence). TCR beta CDR3 regions were amplified from RNA. Using the HTBI primer set, a first-round RT-PCR was run on the TCR CDR3. A single record per CDR3 protein comes from TCRdb applying MiXCR to the multiplex PCR reads. Of 550,000 to 700,000 distinct CDR3 sequences in the sample, 46% are singletons; the top ten hold roughly 19%. The rearrangement joins TRBV7-9 to TRBJ1-6, with D unclear. Input material: peripheral blood or thyroid tissue (not recorded which). The TCR comes from an adult woman with Graves' disease, either hyperthyroidism or ophthalmopathy (not recorded which). The CDR3: CTSSPPFHSPLHF. The CDR3 DNA sequence: TGTACCAGCAGCCCCCCGTTTCATTCGCCCCTCCACTTT.